This record concerns one TCR beta chain sequence. Its antigen is still unknown. Treatment meaning: oral pan-JAK inhibitor, 5-10 mg twice daily. From alopecia areata patients, lesional scalp punch biopsies and peripheral blood were collected. Germline assignment: CDR1 LNHDA and CDR2 SQIVND (reference sequence). The CDR3 totals 15 residues. With 4 bases clipped from V and 4 bases from J, the junction kept 6 bases outside the gene matches. In each case, RNA was isolated and then reverse transcribed into cDNA as the sequencing template. TCRdb keeps only in-frame clones here, not all; method: immunoSEQ multiplex PCR. Altogether approximately 170,000 clones are present, approximately 62% being singletons, with the ten largest covering approximately 14%. This sample stems from a study of CD8+ T cells in alopecia areata. Turning to the study itself: At a dose of 5 to 10 mg twice daily, oral tofacitinib was given to treated patients. Overall study results and limits: Tofacitinib delivered significant drops in scalp clonality and in expanded CD8+ clones among the top 100. Relative to mice, TCR sharing across patients was less clear, a difference possibly HLA-related.

This clonotype was sampled from a human donor with alopecia areata. V and J are TRBV19 and TRBJ1-3; 8 bases are a match to TRBD1. Sequencing used CD4+ T cells sorted from blood, obtained at week 24, from a patient treated with tofacitinib. The DNA of the CDR3 is TGTGCCAGTAGTACCGCGGACAGGGTGGGAAACACCATATATTTT. It translates to CASSTADRVGNTIYF.